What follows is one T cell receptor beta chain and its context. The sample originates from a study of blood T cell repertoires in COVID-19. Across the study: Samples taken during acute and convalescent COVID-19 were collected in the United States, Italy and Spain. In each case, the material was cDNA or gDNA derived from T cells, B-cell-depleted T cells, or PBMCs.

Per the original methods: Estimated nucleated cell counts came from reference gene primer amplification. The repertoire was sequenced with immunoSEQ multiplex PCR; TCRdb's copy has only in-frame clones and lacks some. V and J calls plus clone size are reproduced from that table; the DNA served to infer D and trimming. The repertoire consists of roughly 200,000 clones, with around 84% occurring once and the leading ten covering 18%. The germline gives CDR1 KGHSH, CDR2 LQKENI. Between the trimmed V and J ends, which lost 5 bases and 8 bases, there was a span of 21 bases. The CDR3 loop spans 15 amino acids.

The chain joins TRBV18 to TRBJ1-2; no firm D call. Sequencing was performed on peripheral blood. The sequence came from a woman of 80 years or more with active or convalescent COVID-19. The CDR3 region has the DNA TGTGCCAGCTCATTCGTCAGAGGCCCCAATGGCGGCTACACCTTC. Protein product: CASSFVRGPNGGYTF.